Each of the 6 T cell receptor beta chains below was sequenced from the same sample in a study of cytomegalovirus exposure and HLA in healthy donors. Both 60 Vbeta primers and 13 Jbeta primers went into the PCR. Some clones are missing from TCRdb's copy, which holds only in-frame ones; the method was immunoSEQ multiplex PCR. In total, the table holds about 160,000 clones. The sample comprised PBMCs. The receptor set was obtained from a woman in her fifties or sixties in good health and CMV-seronegative.

The chain employs TRBV9 and TRBJ2-5; 11 bases are shared with TRBD2. Unmatched junction bases numbered 7, after V lost 0 bases and J lost 0 bases. The germline V gene has CDR1 SGDLS and CDR2 YYNGEE. The CDR3 sequence is 18 residues long. CDR3 region: CASSVVASGGLYQETQYF. CDR3 nucleotide sequence: TGTGCCAGCAGCGTAGTGGCTAGCGGGGGGTTATACCAAGAGACCCAGTACTTC.

The chain links TRBV7-2 to TRBJ2-3; tentative D call: TRBD2 (5 bases). The germline V gene encodes CDR1 SGHTA and CDR2 FQGNSA. CDR3 length equals 13 residues. V dropped 5 bases and J dropped 9 bases, with 15 bases sitting between them. The CDR3 sequence: CASSTTTRGTQYF. The CDR3, as DNA: TGTGCCAGCAGCACAACAACTAGAGGGACGCAGTATTTT.

This rearrangement joins TRBV5-4 to TRBJ2-1; 11 bases fit TRBD1. Germline CDR1 reads SGHNT; CDR2 reads YYREEE (reference sequence). J gave up 8 bases and V 2 bases, and 9 bases lay outside the gene matches. The CDR3 contains 16 residues. CDR3 nucleotide sequence: TGTGCCAGCAGCTTAGGGCCCGGGACAGGGGGTTATGAGCAGTTCTTC. This gives the protein CASSLGPGTGGYEQFF.

The chain has TRBV18 and TRBJ1-1; tentative D call: TRBD1 (6 bases). The germline V gene encodes CDR1 KGHSH and CDR2 LQKENI. Trimming pared 6 bases from V and 0 bases from J, leaving 11 bases between. The CDR3 loop spans 14 amino acids. This chain's CDR3 is CASSLGQLNTEAFF. CDR3 bases: TGTGCCAGCTCTCTTGGACAGCTGAACACTGAAGCTTTCTTT.

CDR3 sequence reads: CASSYSWGVNTEAFF. The CDR3 region has the DNA TGTGCCAGCAGTTACTCTTGGGGGGTGAACACTGAAGCTTTCTTT. The chain links TRBV6-6 to TRBJ1-1, with TRBD1 as a possible D gene (5 bases). The germline V gene encodes CDR1 MNHNY and CDR2 SVGAGI (reference sequence). This CDR3 comprises 15 residues. The V and J ends lost 0 bases and 0 bases respectively, with 8 bases between them.

The gene calls are TRBV15 and TRBJ2-1; 9 bases match TRBD2. V was clipped by 3 bases and J by 6 bases; unmatched bases: 6. The CDR3 is 15 amino acids. Germline V gene sequence: CDR1 LNHNV, CDR2 YYDKDF (reference sequence). The CDR3 protein is CATSREAGGVNEQFF. The CDR3 DNA sequence: TGTGCCACCAGCAGGGAGGCGGGAGGGGTCAATGAGCAGTTCTTC.